The 16 T cell receptor beta chains in this list originate from one sample, sequenced in a study of blood T cell repertoires in COVID-19. The method was immunoSEQ multiplex PCR; TCRdb's version includes in-frame clones alone and lacks a portion of them. Of about 300,000 clones in the sample, around 90% were seen once. Source material: PBMCs or T cells enriched from blood (not recorded which). Receptor source: a young woman with acute COVID-19.

The chain couples TRBV10-2 to TRBJ1-1; a possible D gene is TRBD1 (5 bases). V was trimmed by 6 bases and J by 7 bases, leaving 18 bases between them. The CDR3 runs 14 residues. CDR1 is WSHSY, CDR2 SAAADI, per germline. The CDR3 nucleotides are TGCGCCAGCAGCCGGGGCGGTGGGGGGAGTGAAGCTTTCTTT. Translated: CASSRGGGGSEAFF.

The chain combines TRBV9 with TRBJ2-7, with D possibly matching TRBD2 (6 bases). There are 12 residues in the CDR3. CDR1 is SGDLS, CDR2 YYNGEE, per germline. V was clipped by 0 bases and J by 12 bases, with 13 bases between them. The CDR3 loop reads CASSVVEGVMYF. CDR3 sequence (DNA): TGTGCCAGCAGCGTAGTGGAGGGTGTAATGTACTTC.

The V gene is TRBV7-9, the J gene TRBJ1-5; D unresolved. This CDR3 region has 13 residues. Germline V CDR1 and CDR2: SEHNR, FQNEAQ (reference sequence). Trimming cost V 6 bases and J 5 bases, with 11 bases left between them. The CDR3 is CASSPRSDQPQHF. CDR3 nucleotides: TGTGCCAGCAGTCCTAGAAGCGATCAGCCCCAGCATTTT.

This rearrangement joins TRBV4-1 to TRBJ2-1; possibly TRBD1 for D (6 bases). The CDR3 runs to 15 residues. CDR1 is MGHRA and CDR2 is YSYEKL in the germline V gene. Trimming cost V 6 bases and J 0 bases, with 12 bases left between them. CDR3 coding DNA: TGCGCCAGCAGTTATGACAGGAACTCCTACAATGAGCAGTTCTTC. Translating it yields CASSYDRNSYNEQFF.

To note about this clone: This sample also contains other DNA sequences that code for the same CDR3. The V gene is TRBV28, the J gene TRBJ1-2; 7 bases map to TRBD1. The CDR3 sequence is 13 residues long. Germline-derived CDR1 and CDR2 are MDHEN and SYDVKM. V was pared by 6 bases and J by 4 bases, with 5 bases of the junction left unmatched. The CDR3 loop reads CASSPDRAYGYTF. In nucleotides, the CDR3 is TGTGCCAGCAGCCCTGACAGGGCCTATGGCTACACCTTC.

Notes on this clone: The DNA is left out, because the CDR3 cannot be placed on it with certainty; the CDR3 is given as TCRdb lists it. The chain joins TRBV28 to TRBJ1-2. The germline gives CDR1 MDHEN, CDR2 SYDVKM. The CDR3 has 14 residues if both end residues are counted. This CDR3 reads CASSLSGSLQRYTF.

This rearrangement joins TRBV5-6 to TRBJ2-1; 11 bases agree with TRBD2. Germline V gives CDR1 SGHDT, CDR2 YYEEEE. The CDR3 covers 16 residues. V lost 2 bases and J lost 8; bases outside the gene matches: 9. CDR3 sequence (DNA): TGTGCCAGCAGCTTCTTTAGCGGGAGGGCCACTGATGAGCAGTTCTTC. Its translation is CASSFFSGRATDEQFF.

The chain recombines TRBV6-5 with TRBJ1-1; D gene unclear. The V end lost 6 bases, the J end lost 2 bases, and 16 bases lay between the germline ends. CDR1 MNHEY and CDR2 SVGAGI come from the germline V gene. The CDR3 has 15 amino acids. The CDR3 bases are TGTGCCAGCAGAACGGGTCTACTATTTAACACTGAAGCTTTCTTT. It codes for CASRTGLLFNTEAFF.

V usage is TRBV3-1 (or the pseudogene TRBV3-2) and J usage is TRBJ2-7, with D perhaps TRBD1 (6 bases). Trimming stripped 2 bases from V and 2 bases from J, with 13 bases between. Germline V gene sequence: CDR1 LGHDT, CDR2 YNNKEL (reference sequence). The CDR3 length is 15 residues. The CDR3 nucleotides read TGTGCCAGCAGCCAATCCCCAGGGGCACCCTACGAGCAGTACTTC. It is translated as CASSQSPGAPYEQYF.

This sequence joins TRBV29-1 and TRBJ2-1; possible D gene TRBD2, 6 bases. This CDR3 has 16 amino acids. Trimming stripped 3 bases from V and 0 bases from J, with 15 bases between. The germline CDR1 and CDR2 sequences are SQVTM and ANQGSEA. The CDR3 loop is CSVEAFPGASYNEQFF. The CDR3 DNA sequence: TGCAGCGTTGAGGCTTTCCCGGGAGCCTCCTACAATGAGCAGTTCTTC.

The chain employs TRBV28 and TRBJ2-7, with 7 bases lining up with TRBD1. This CDR3 has 14 amino acids. The V segment lost 6 bases and the J segment 2 bases; nucleotides outside the gene matches: 7. The germline V gene encodes CDR1 MDHEN and CDR2 SYDVKM. In DNA form, the CDR3 reads TGTGCCAGCAGATTCCAGACAGGGCCCTACGAGCAGTACTTC. This sequence encodes CASRFQTGPYEQYF.

The gene calls are TRBV5-6 and TRBJ1-2, with D maybe TRBD1 (5 bases). Germline V gene lookup returns CDR1 SGHDT and CDR2 YYEEEE. The CDR3 covers 13 residues. The germline V and J ends were trimmed by 6 bases and 4 bases, with 13 bases remaining between them. CDR3 sequence (DNA): TGTGCCAGCACCCTGGGGGGAGCCTATGGCTACACCTTC. Its protein is CASTLGGAYGYTF.

J is TRBJ2-3 and V is TRBV3-1 (or the pseudogene TRBV3-2); 8 nucleotides align to TRBD2. CDR1 and CDR2 (germline): LGHDT, YNNKEL (reference sequence). V was pared by 3 bases and J by 5 bases, with 10 bases of the junction left unmatched. The CDR3 is made up of 16 amino acids. CDR3 sequence: CASSHYSGRVQDTQYF. DNA of the CDR3: TGTGCCAGCAGCCACTACAGCGGGAGAGTCCAAGATACGCAGTATTTT.

The rearrangement joins TRBV28 to TRBJ2-7, with D perhaps TRBD2 (6 bases). V was pared by 2 bases and J by 5 bases, with 16 bases between. CDR1 is MDHEN and CDR2 is SYDVKM in the germline V gene. The CDR3 contains 15 residues. The CDR3 nucleotides read TGTGCCAGCAGTTTACCCCTGGAGGGAGCCAACGAGCAGTACTTC. Amino acids: CASSLPLEGANEQYF.

In this sample, this clone turned up a few times. V usage is TRBV27 and J usage is TRBJ2-3, with 10 bases matching TRBD1. The CDR3 loop spans 16 amino acids. V shed 11 bases, J shed 3 bases, and the junction held 14 bases outside the gene matches. Germline loops: CDR1 MNHEY, CDR2 SMNVEV (reference sequence). This CDR3 is CAAEGYGDRGTDTQYF. The CDR3 coding sequence is TGTGCCGCGGAGGGGTATGGGGACAGGGGTACAGATACGCAGTATTTT.

The chain combines TRBV25-1 with TRBJ1-5; a possible D gene is TRBD1 (6 bases). Germline loops: CDR1 MGHDK, CDR2 SYGVNS. Trimming shortened V by 6 bases and J by 2 bases, and 8 bases separated the two germline ends. This CDR3 is 13 amino acids long. CDR3 sequence: CASRAGGNQPQHF. The CDR3 nucleotides are TGTGCCAGCAGGGCAGGGGGCAATCAGCCCCAGCATTTT.